The entry that follows covers one T cell receptor (beta chain) sequence. Its antigen is not known. The data originate from a study of post-analysis software for immune sequencing data. Turning to the study itself: Disease trajectories encompassed relapsing-remitting, secondary progressive and progressive-relapsing multiple sclerosis. Findings and limits, study-wide: Strong co-clustering by F measure was evident for samples that had been prepared in the same batch. A few TRBV segments were significantly more frequent in patients than in controls. TRBV5-6, TRBV5-1 and TRBV20-1 were among these segments.

The V gene's germline CDR1 is LGHNA and CDR2 YSLEER. Trimming took 2 bases from V and 4 from J; bases not matched to a gene: 13. The CDR3 length is 17 residues. The library was made from cDNA and included unique molecular identifiers. TCRdb re-analysed the PCR reads in MiXCR, keeping a single row per CDR3 protein. The data show around 710,000 distinct CDR3 sequences, under 60% seen once. Sequenced input: blood. The chain couples TRBV4-3 to TRBJ1-2, with 7 positions matching TRBD1. This receptor was identified in a girl aged 5-17 years with multiple sclerosis. The CDR3 nucleotides are TGCGCCAGCAGCCAACAAATTTACCGGGACAGCCGCTATGGCTACACCTTC. Protein sequence: CASSQQIYRDSRYGYTF.